The text below deals with one T cell receptor (beta chain). The CDR3 is 11 residues long. V was trimmed by 5 bases and J by 3 bases, leaving 6 bases between them. The germline V gene encodes CDR1 DFQATT and CDR2 SNEGSKA (reference sequence). Libraries were prepared by immunoSEQ multiplex PCR; TCRdb keeps only in-frame clonotypes and omits some of them. The sample holds 120,000 to 150,000 clones, 85% to 90% seen once. The data belong to a study of blood T cell repertoires in COVID-19. The receptor was derived from a woman in her sixties or seventies with acute or convalescent COVID-19. The genes are TRBV20-1 and TRBJ2-3, with D unresolved. The sequenced sample consisted of peripheral blood. The CDR3 nucleotides are TGCAGTGCTTCCTCTACAGATACGCAGTATTTT. Translating it yields CSASSTDTQYF.